The TCR beta chain described here comes from a study of shared clonotypes between healthy human individuals. Notes on the study in general: Among non-shared clonotypes, generation probabilities were lower than among those shared by all four donors. Naive subsets usually exceeded memory subsets in estimated richness. Represented diversity, genetic and exposure-history alike, was limited by few donors.

V was clipped by 5 bases and J by 1 base; unmatched bases: 5. The CDR3 runs 15 residues. Germline CDR1 is KGHSH and CDR2 is LQKENI. Sequencing was performed with immunoSEQ multiplex PCR; in TCRdb, only in-frame clones are kept and a portion is missing. The table lists 2,500,000 or so clones, 90% to 95% of them singletons. To note about this clone: Its antigen is as yet unknown.

From CD4+ cells came CD45RA+ naive and CD45RA-negative memory subsets. Sequencing input: naive CD4+ T cells sorted from blood. Specified subset: CD45RA+ positively selected. The chain is built from TRBV18 and TRBJ1-1; 9 bases are shared with TRBD1. The TCR sequence derives from a man aged 18 to 29 in good health. Here the CDR3 reads CASSVLGQGNTEAFF. As DNA, the CDR3 is TGTGCCAGCTCAGTCTTGGGACAGGGGAACACTGAAGCTTTCTTT.